The entry that follows covers one T cell receptor beta chain sequence. It lacks a known antigen. The input lacks base qualities; no much larger clone sits a single base away. The data were taken from a study of graft-versus-host responses after intestinal transplantation (dated by TCRdb to about 2021). In the study overall: Recipients received multivisceral, liver-intestinal, or isolated intestinal transplants. Every recipient was given anti-thymocyte globulin induction, followed by 2 to 3 years of maintenance tacrolimus and steroids. Bulk TCR-beta CDR3 sequencing was used to track graft-versus-host and host-versus-graft alloreactive T cell clones in the graft, circulation and bone marrow after intestinal transplantation. Alloreactive clones were identified by sequencing pre-transplant mixed lymphocyte reaction products and comparing these products with unstimulated pre-transplant donor and recipient T cells. The cohort enrolled about two dozen intestinal transplant recipients including one retransplant, and a few patients lacking pretransplant specimens were excluded. Donor T cell macrochimerism was defined as a peak of at least 4% donor T cells among recipient peripheral blood mononuclear cells. Instead of going to the commercial service, samples from three later patients were sequenced in-house on an Illumina MiSeq and processed with MiXCR. The paper's findings and limits, for the study overall: The relatively low number and heterogeneity of intestinal transplant patients limited the conclusions. High GvH to HvG T cell clonal ratios were observed in the allografts of patients with donor T cell macrochimerism. Early after transplant, peak levels of circulating GvH clones were associated with declines in HvG clones. GvH clones were detected in recipient bone marrow, and some of these GvH clones were observed earlier in ileal mucosa or blood, consistent with an intestinal mucosal origin.

V is shortened by 3 bases, J by 4 bases, and the region joining them spans 18 bases. Reading from cysteine to phenylalanine, the CDR3 counts 16 amino acids. Only the CDR3 part of the read is kept: 48 bases, read in frame from the first base. CDR1 and CDR2 were assigned from the germline V gene as MDHEN and SYDVKM. Dithiothreitol, EDTA incubations and collagenase D digestion were used to isolate intraepithelial and lamina propria lymphocytes from graft specimens. Bulk TCR-beta sequencing was performed on serial intestinal graft biopsy specimens collected as late as 600 days after transplant. Libraries were prepared through the immunoSEQ multiplex PCR assay. For most patients, genomic DNA was subjected to high-throughput TCR-beta CDR3 sequencing by Adaptive Biotechnologies. Concerning the study's data processing: Adaptive's ImmunoSEQ software supplied the TCR sequencing data for around 19 patients, while MiXCR and VDJtools were used to process a few other patients. CDR3 nucleotide sequences shared between donor and recipient were removed because their origin could not be assigned. Alloreactive clones required at least 2-fold expansion over unstimulated cells and minimum CFSE-low frequency of 0.002% (template counts) or 0.001% (read counts). A clone was considered mappable if detected in the sequenced pre-transplant spleen, lymph node, or MLR CFSE-low populations of the donor or recipient. Cumulative frequency of alloreactive clones was calculated as a percentage of all sequences weighted by copy number. TCRdb took this table from immuneACCESS and kept in-frame rearrangements with V and J called. Such tables lack part of the clones; where checked against another copy, unresolved V genes explain under half of the gap, and the rest is unexplained. V and J calls and clone size are given by that table; D and trimming were obtained from the DNA. The sample data list more than 3,500 clones, and around three quarters of these were observed just once. Approximately 7.2% of the sample goes to the ten largest clones.

Recombination joined TRBV28 with TRBJ2-5; the D gene is tentatively TRBD1 or TRBD2, each matching 6 bases. The sample here was ileum tissue, taken 9 days after transplant. The sequence derives from a human patient who received an intestinal transplant, so some T cells may come from the graft donor. The nucleotide sequence is given as TGTGCCAGCAGTTTTTTTAACTTCGGAGGGGGAGAGACCCAGTACTTC. Its protein is CASSFFNFGGGETQYF.